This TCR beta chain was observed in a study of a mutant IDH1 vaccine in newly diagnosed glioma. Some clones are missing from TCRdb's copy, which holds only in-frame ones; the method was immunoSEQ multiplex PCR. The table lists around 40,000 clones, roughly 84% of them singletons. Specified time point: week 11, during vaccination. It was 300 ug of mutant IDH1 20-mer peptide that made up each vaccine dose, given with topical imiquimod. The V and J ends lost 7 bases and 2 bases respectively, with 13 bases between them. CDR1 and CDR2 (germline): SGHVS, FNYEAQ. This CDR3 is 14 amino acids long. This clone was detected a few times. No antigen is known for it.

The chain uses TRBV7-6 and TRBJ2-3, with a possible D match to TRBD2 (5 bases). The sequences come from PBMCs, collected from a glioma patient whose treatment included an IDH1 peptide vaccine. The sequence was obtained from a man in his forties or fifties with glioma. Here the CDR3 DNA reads TGTGCCAGCAAGGAGACTACCAACACAGATACGCAGTATTTT. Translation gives CASKETTNTDTQYF. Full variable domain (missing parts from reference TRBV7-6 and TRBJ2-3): GAGVSQSPRYKVTKRGQDVALRCDPISGHVSLYWYRQALGQGPEFLTYFNYEAQQDKSGLPNDRFSAERPEGSISTLTIQRTEQRDSAMYRCASKETTNTDTQYFGPGTRLTVL.